The source of this T cell receptor (beta chain) is a study of technical replicates of blood from several donors. The V end lost 5 bases, the J end lost 7 bases, and 15 bases lay between the germline ends. The CDR3 length is 14 residues. CDR1 is MNHEY and CDR2 is SVGAGI in the germline V gene. The assay was immunoSEQ multiplex PCR, and TCRdb's table has in-frame clones only and misses some. The sample contains about 75,000 clones, 95% to 97% of which appear only once. The genes are TRBV6-5 and TRBJ1-5; D remains unclear. Sequenced material: T cells isolated from PBMCs. This clonotype was obtained from a human donor in good health. The CDR3 DNA reads as TGTGCCAGCAGTACTGGCCAAGCGGGACAGCCCCAGCATTTT. As protein: CASSTGQAGQPQHF.